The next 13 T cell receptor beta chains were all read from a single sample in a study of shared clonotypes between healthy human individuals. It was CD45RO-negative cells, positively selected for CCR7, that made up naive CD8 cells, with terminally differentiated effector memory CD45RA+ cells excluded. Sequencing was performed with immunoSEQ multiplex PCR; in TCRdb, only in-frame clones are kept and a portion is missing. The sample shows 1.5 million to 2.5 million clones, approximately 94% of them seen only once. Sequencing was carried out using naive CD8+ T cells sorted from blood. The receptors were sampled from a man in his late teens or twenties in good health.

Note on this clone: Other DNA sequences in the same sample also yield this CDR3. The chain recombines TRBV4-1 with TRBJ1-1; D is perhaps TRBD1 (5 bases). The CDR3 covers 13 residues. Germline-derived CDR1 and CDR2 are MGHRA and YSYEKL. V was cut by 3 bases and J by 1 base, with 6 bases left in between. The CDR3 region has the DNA TGCGCCAGCAGCCAGACAGAGAACACTGAAGCTTTCTTT. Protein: CASSQTENTEAFF.

The CDR3 spells CASSESSRFYEQYF. As DNA, the CDR3 is TGCGCCAGCAGTGAGTCCTCTAGATTCTACGAGCAGTACTTC. The chain is built from TRBV10-1 and TRBJ2-7, with no clear D. The CDR3 totals 14 residues. From germline, CDR1 is WNHNN and CDR2 SYGVQD (reference sequence). V was shortened by 0 bases and J by 3 bases, with 9 bases between the two germline ends.

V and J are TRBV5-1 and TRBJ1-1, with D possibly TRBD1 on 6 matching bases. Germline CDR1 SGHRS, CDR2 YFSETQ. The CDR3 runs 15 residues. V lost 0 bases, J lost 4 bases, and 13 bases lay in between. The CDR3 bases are TGCGCCAGCAGCTTGGGGCAGGGGAGAGGCACTGAAGCTTTCTTT. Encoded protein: CASSLGQGRGTEAFF.

The CDR3: CASSEFPLLGGDSYEQYF. The DNA of the CDR3 is TGTGCCAGCAGTGAATTCCCCCTTTTGGGGGGCGACTCCTACGAGCAGTACTTC. The chain joins TRBV6-1 to TRBJ2-7; either TRBD1 or TRBD2 may supply D (6 bases each). The CDR3 has 18 amino acids. Germline lookup yields CDR1 MNHNS and CDR2 SASEGT. Trimming removed 2 bases from V and 0 bases from J, with 20 bases in between.

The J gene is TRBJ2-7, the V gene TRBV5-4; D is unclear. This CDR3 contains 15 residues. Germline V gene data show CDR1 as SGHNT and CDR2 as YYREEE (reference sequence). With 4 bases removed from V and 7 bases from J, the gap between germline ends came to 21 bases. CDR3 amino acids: CASSPEAISWKEQYF. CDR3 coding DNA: TGTGCCAGCAGCCCTGAGGCCATCTCCTGGAAAGAGCAGTACTTC.

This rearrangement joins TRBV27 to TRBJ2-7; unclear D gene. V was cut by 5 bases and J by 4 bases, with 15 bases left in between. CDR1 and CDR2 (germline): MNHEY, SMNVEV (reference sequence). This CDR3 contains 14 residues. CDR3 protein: CASSLTAFRYEQYF. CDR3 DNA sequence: TGTGCCAGCAGTCTCACGGCCTTTAGATACGAGCAGTACTTC.

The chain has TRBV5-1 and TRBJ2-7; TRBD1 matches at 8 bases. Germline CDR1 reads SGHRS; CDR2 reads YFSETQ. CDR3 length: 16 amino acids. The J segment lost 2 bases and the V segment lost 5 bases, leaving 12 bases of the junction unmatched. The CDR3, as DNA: TGCGCCAGCAGGTCGGGACAGGCCAGCTATGCCTACGAGCAGTACTTC. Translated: CASRSGQASYAYEQYF.

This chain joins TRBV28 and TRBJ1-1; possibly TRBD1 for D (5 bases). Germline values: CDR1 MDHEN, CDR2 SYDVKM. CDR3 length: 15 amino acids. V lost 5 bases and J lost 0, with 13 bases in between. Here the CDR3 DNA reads TGTGCCAGCAGTCTACGCCCGACAGTGAACACTGAAGCTTTCTTT. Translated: CASSLRPTVNTEAFF.

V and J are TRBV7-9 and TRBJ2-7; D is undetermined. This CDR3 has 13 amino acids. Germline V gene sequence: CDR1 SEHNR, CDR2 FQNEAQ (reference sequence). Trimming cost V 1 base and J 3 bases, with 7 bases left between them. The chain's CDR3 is CASSLVGIYEQYF. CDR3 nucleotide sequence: TGTGCCAGCAGCTTAGTAGGGATCTACGAGCAGTACTTC.

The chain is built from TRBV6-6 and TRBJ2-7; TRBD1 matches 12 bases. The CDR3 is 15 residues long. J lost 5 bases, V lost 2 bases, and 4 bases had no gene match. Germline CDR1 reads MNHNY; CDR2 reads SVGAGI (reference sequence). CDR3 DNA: TGTGCCAGCAGTTACCCCGGGACAGGGGGCCACGAGCAGTACTTC. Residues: CASSYPGTGGHEQYF.

The DNA for the CDR3 is TGTGCCAGCAGCTTAGAGACACTGAACACCGGGGAGCTGTTTTTT. It is translated as CASSLETLNTGELFF. The genes are TRBV7-3 and TRBJ2-2; D gene uncertain. CDR3 length: 15 amino acids. The ends were cut back, 2 bases at V and 1 base at J, with 8 bases in the middle. Germline CDR1 reads SGHTA; CDR2 reads FQGTGA.

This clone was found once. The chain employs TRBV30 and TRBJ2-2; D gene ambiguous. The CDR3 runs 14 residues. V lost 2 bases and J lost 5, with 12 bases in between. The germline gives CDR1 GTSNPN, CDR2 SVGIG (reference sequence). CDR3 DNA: TGTGCCTGGAGTACGCGACCGCGTACCGGGGAGCTGTTTTTT. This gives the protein CAWSTRPRTGELFF.

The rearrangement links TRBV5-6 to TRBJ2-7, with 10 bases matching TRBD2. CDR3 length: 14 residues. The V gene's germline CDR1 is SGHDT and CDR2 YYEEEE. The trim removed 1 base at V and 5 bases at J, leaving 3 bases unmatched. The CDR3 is CASSLLAGDDEQYF. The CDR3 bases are TGTGCCAGCAGCTTGCTAGCGGGAGACGACGAGCAGTACTTC. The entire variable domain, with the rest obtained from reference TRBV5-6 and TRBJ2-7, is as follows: DAGVTQSPTHLIKTRGQQVTLRCSPKSGHDTVSWYQQALGQGPQFIFQYYEEEERQRGNFPDRFSGHQFPNYSSELNVNALLLGDSALYLCASSLLAGDDEQYFGPGTRLTVT.